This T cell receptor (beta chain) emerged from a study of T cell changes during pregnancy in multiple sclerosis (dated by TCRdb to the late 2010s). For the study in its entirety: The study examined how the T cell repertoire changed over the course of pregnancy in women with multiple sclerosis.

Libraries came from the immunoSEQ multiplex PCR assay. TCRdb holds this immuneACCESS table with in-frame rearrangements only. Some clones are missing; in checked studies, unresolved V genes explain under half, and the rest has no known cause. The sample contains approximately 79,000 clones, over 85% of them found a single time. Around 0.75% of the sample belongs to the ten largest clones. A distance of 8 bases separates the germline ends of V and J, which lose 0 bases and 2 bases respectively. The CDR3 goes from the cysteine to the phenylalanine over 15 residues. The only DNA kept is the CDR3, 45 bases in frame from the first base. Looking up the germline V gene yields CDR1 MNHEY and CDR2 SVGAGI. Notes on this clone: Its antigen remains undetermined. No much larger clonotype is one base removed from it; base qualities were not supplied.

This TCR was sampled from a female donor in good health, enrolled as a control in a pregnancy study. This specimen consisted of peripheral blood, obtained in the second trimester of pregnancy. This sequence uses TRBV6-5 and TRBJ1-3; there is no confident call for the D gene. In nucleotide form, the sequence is TGTGCCAGCAGTTACTCAACAGTGACTGGAAACACCATATATTTT. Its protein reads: CASSYSTVTGNTIYF.